This is a list of T cell receptor beta chains from one sample in a study of radiation and T cells in renal cell carcinoma. Sequencing used immunoSEQ multiplex PCR; TCRdb keeps in-frame clones, though not all of them. The sample shows 50,000 to 75,000 clones, 78% of them seen only once. Material: blood, obtained from a patient whose treatment included radiotherapy and nephrectomy. The receptors originated from a man in his 60s with renal cell carcinoma. CDR3s include the opening cysteine and the closing phenylalanine or tryptophan. The order of the fields is clone size, D gene, V gene, J gene, CDR3 protein, CDR3 DNA. The D gene is left open where the match is weak. Not every row has a clone size; where given, it reads once, few, many or a size class.

few,-,TRBV19,TRBJ2-5,CASSPRGRQETQYF,TGTGCCAGTAGTCCTCGGGGTAGGCAAGAGACCCAGTACTTC
-,-,TRBV15,TRBJ1-4,CATSALGYANEKLFF,TGTGCCACCAGCGCCCTGGGTTACGCTAATGAAAAACTGTTTTTT
few,-,TRBV30,TRBJ1-5,CAWSPYSNQPQHF,TGTGCCTGGAGTCCCTATAGCAATCAGCCCCAGCATTTT
-,-,TRBV14,TRBJ2-5,CASSLDTGFRGRETQYF,TGTGCCAGCAGCTTGGATACGGGGTTCCGAGGGAGGGAGACCCAGTACTTC
-,-,TRBV27,TRBJ2-7,CASSSYLGQDYEQYF,TGTGCCAGCAGTTCCTACCTGGGACAAGACTACGAGCAGTACTTC
-,-,TRBV30,TRBJ1-4,CAWSVIGEKLFF,TGTGCCTGGAGTGTGATCGGTGAAAAACTGTTTTTT
-,-,TRBV19,TRBJ1-1,CASRDGRGTEAFF,TGTGCCAGTAGGGACGGCCGAGGGACTGAAGCTTTCTTT
once,-,TRBV14,TRBJ2-7,CASSPQEISYEQYF,TGTGCCAGCAGCCCACAGGAGATCTCCTACGAGCAGTACTTC
-,TRBD1,TRBV11-2,TRBJ1-6,CASSLEFGTDSPLHF,TGTGCCAGCAGCTTAGAATTTGGGACAGATTCACCCCTCCACTTT
-,TRBD1,TRBV2,TRBJ1-4,CASTRGLREKLFF,TGTGCCAGCACGAGGGGGCTTAGGGAAAAACTGTTTTTT
-,-,TRBV19,TRBJ1-3,CASSLKAFSGNTIYF,TGTGCCAGTAGTCTGAAGGCCTTCTCTGGAAACACCATATATTTT
-,-,TRBV19,TRBJ1-3,CASRTGGNTIYF,TGTGCCAGTCGAACGGGGGGGAACACCATATATTTT
-,TRBD2,TRBV2,TRBJ2-1,CASSAFSTSGGGNEQFF,TGTGCCAGCAGTGCATTCTCGACTAGCGGAGGGGGCAATGAGCAGTTCTTC
-,-,TRBV11-2,TRBJ2-7,CASSALGDEQYF,TGTGCCAGCAGCGCCCTAGGTGACGAGCAGTACTTC
few,-,TRBV7-9,TRBJ2-5,CASSPQETQYF,TGTGCCAGCAGCCCTCAAGAGACCCAGTACTTC
-,TRBD1,TRBV5-4,TRBJ1-1,CASSLGTGIEAFF,TGTGCCAGCAGCTTGGGGACAGGGATTGAAGCTTTCTTT
once,-,TRBV7-2,TRBJ1-2,CASSLAGTDINYGYTF,TGTGCCAGCAGCTTAGCAGGGACCGACATAAACTATGGCTACACCTTC
-,-,TRBV6-1,TRBJ1-3,CASSEGYRIGSGNTIYF,TGTGCCAGCAGTGAAGGCTACCGAATCGGTTCTGGAAACACCATATATTTT
-,-,TRBV4-3,TRBJ1-4,CASSQGPKRVNEKLFF,TGCGCCAGCAGCCAAGGGCCCAAGAGGGTAAATGAAAAACTGTTTTTT
few,-,TRBV27,TRBJ2-2,CASSLIGNTGELFF,TGTGCCAGCAGTTTGATCGGGAACACCGGGGAGCTGTTTTTT
once,-,TRBV2,TRBJ1-2,CASLGGSYGYTF,TGTGCCAGCCTAGGGGGGTCCTATGGCTACACCTTC
-,TRBD1,TRBV29-1,TRBJ1-5,CSAGQGANQPQHF,TGCAGCGCCGGCCAGGGGGCCAATCAGCCCCAGCATTTT
-,-,TRBV6-5,TRBJ1-3,CASSYHPSGNTIYF,TGTGCCAGCAGTTATCATCCCTCTGGAAACACCATATATTTT
-,TRBD2,TRBV10-1,TRBJ2-7,CASSPGPSSGEQYF,TGCGCCAGCAGTCCCGGACCCTCTAGCGGAGAGCAGTACTTC
-,-,TRBV30,TRBJ2-2,CAWTGTNTGELFF,TGTGCCTGGACAGGGACAAACACCGGGGAGCTGTTTTTT
-,TRBD1,TRBV7-9,TRBJ1-1,CASIDDWTGEIFTEAFF,TGTGCCAGCATCGACGATTGGACAGGGGAGATTTTCACTGAAGCTTTCTTT
-,-,TRBV18,TRBJ1-1,CASSPPGLGSTEAFF,TGTGCCAGCTCACCCCCGGGGCTGGGTAGCACTGAAGCTTTCTTT
-,TRBD1,TRBV10-3,TRBJ1-4,CAISEFRGQRNEKLFF,TGTGCCATCAGTGAGTTCCGGGGACAGAGGAATGAAAAACTGTTTTTT
-,TRBD1,TRBV7-2,TRBJ1-1,CASSPFGQGVEAFF,TGTGCCAGCAGCCCCTTCGGACAGGGGGTTGAAGCTTTCTTT
-,-,TRBV5-1,TRBJ2-2,CASSLDGDLTGELFF,TGCGCCAGCAGCTTGGACGGAGACCTAACCGGGGAGCTGTTTTTT
-,-,TRBV25-1,TRBJ2-3,CASSERVLRTDTQYF,TGTGCCAGCAGTGAAAGGGTATTGAGAACAGATACGCAGTATTTT
-,-,TRBV7-8,TRBJ1-5,CASSLRQTYSNQPQHF,TGTGCCAGCAGCTTGCGACAGACCTATAGCAATCAGCCCCAGCATTTT
-,-,TRBV27,TRBJ2-1,CASSLVSGRSYNEQFF,TGTGCCAGCAGTTTAGTGTCAGGGCGCTCCTACAATGAGCAGTTCTTC
-,-,TRBV5-1,TRBJ1-6,CASSLGLNSPLHF,TGCGCCAGCAGCTTGGGTCTTAATTCACCCCTCCACTTT
-,-,TRBV30,TRBJ1-5,CAWAGSDQPQHF,TGTGCCTGGGCCGGCAGTGATCAGCCCCAGCATTTT
-,TRBD1,TRBV20-1,TRBJ1-2,CSADRDGYTF,TGCAGTGCAGACAGGGATGGCTACACCTTC
-,TRBD1,TRBV5-5,TRBJ2-7,CASSLQGLVDYEQYF,TGTGCCAGCAGCTTACAGGGGTTGGTGGACTACGAGCAGTACTTC
-,TRBD2,TRBV6-4,TRBJ2-3,CASSENALAGRDTQYF,TGTGCCAGCAGTGAGAATGCACTAGCGGGAAGAGATACGCAGTATTTT
-,TRBD1,TRBV5-1,TRBJ2-5,CASSLGQAPETQYF,TGCGCCAGCAGCTTAGGACAGGCTCCGGAGACCCAGTACTTC
-,-,TRBV19,TRBJ2-7,CASSIGEAPSYEQYF,TGTGCCAGTAGTATAGGTGAGGCCCCGTCCTACGAGCAGTACTTC
medium-sized,-,TRBV27,TRBJ1-5,CASSLGGSQPQHF,TGTGCCAGCAGTTTAGGGGGGAGTCAGCCCCAGCATTTT
once,TRBD2,TRBV11-3,TRBJ2-1,CASSLLSGYTYNEQFF,TGTGCCAGCAGCCTTCTTAGCGGGTATACCTACAATGAGCAGTTCTTC
-,TRBD1,TRBV18,TRBJ1-1,CASSPGTGGLSDTEAFF,TGTGCCAGCTCACCCGGGACAGGGGGCCTGAGTGACACTGAAGCTTTCTTT
-,TRBD1,TRBV30,TRBJ1-5,CAWDRGGNQPQHF,TGTGCCTGGGACAGGGGGGGCAATCAGCCCCAGCATTTT
-,-,TRBV2,TRBJ2-1,CASTTRAPGYNEQFF,TGTGCCAGCACCACGCGGGCCCCGGGGTACAATGAGCAGTTCTTC
-,TRBD2,TRBV5-4,TRBJ2-2,CASSLGLAGVDTGELFF,TGTGCCAGCAGCCTCGGACTAGCGGGAGTCGACACCGGGGAGCTGTTTTTT
-,-,TRBV5-6,TRBJ1-1,CASSFRGGNTEAFF,TGTGCCAGCAGCTTTCGGGGCGGGAACACTGAAGCTTTCTTT
-,TRBD2,TRBV6-4,TRBJ2-1,CASSDSGLAGSSYNEQFF,TGTGCCAGCAGTGACTCTGGACTAGCGGGGAGCTCCTACAATGAGCAGTTCTTC
-,-,TRBV9,TRBJ2-5,CASSVGWGERAQYF,TGTGCCAGCAGCGTAGGTTGGGGGGAAAGGGCCCAGTACTTC
few,-,TRBV2,TRBJ1-4,CASSDRGSMRELFF,TGTGCCAGCAGCGACAGAGGTTCAATGAGGGAACTGTTTTTT
-,-,TRBV7-2,TRBJ2-3,CASSLVAITDTQYF,TGTGCCAGCAGCTTAGTTGCTATCACAGATACGCAGTATTTT
-,TRBD1,TRBV6-5,TRBJ2-3,CASSYASGQGADTQYF,TGTGCCAGCAGTTACGCGAGTGGACAGGGTGCAGATACGCAGTATTTT
-,TRBD2,TRBV9,TRBJ2-6,CASSVEGTSGVGANVLTF,TGTGCCAGCAGCGTCGAAGGGACTAGCGGGGTGGGGGCCAACGTCCTGACTTTC
once,TRBD1,TRBV5-5,TRBJ2-7,CASSLGTGLAYEQYF,TGTGCCAGCAGCTTGGGGACAGGCCTCGCCTACGAGCAGTACTTC
-,-,TRBV5-6,TRBJ1-5,CASSLKGSGLQPQHF,TGTGCCAGCAGCTTGAAGGGGTCGGGATTACAGCCCCAGCATTTT